This T cell receptor beta chain was profiled in a study of blood T cell repertoires in COVID-19 (dated by TCRdb to 2019 to 2021). As for the study more broadly: The collaborator samples originated in the United States, Italy and Spain and spanned the acute and convalescent phases of COVID-19. The material from the prospective study consisted of cDNA or gDNA derived from T cells, B-cell-depleted T cells, or PBMCs. Deeply sampled blood TCRbeta repertoires from subjects exposed to, actively infected with, or recovered from COVID-19 were included in the dataset. A freely available public database, intended as a resource for researchers studying the immune response to SARS-CoV-2, is where the repertoires were released. Samples were obtained from the ongoing ImmuneRACE study (first 160 participants) and from over 1,000 subjects provided by 6 global collaborators. Sample metadata almost always included a de-identified subject ID, COVID-19 status, age in years and sex. HLA class I and class II types, where available, came from metadata supplied by the sample provider rather than from assay-based typing.

A distance of 15 bases separates the germline ends of V and J, which lose 6 bases and 4 bases respectively. From cysteine to phenylalanine, the CDR3 is 14 amino acids long. The retained sequence is limited to the CDR3, 42 bases, with the frame set at the first base. As encoded in the germline V gene, CDR1 is SQVTM while CDR2 is ANQGSEA. Study-level results and caveats: Clinical and demographic metadata were provided uncurated, with the amount varying by source and participant.

As for this clone: Its antigen is still unknown. One base away there is no much larger clone; base qualities are not given.

The immunoSEQ Assay, a bias-controlled multiplex PCR, was used to amplify TCRbeta CDR3 regions from genomic DNA. The paper's processing steps were these. The number of nucleated cells in each sample was estimated by amplification of reference gene primers within the assay. To quantify the absolute abundance of each unique TCRbeta CDR3 rearrangement, sequence reads were collapsed and filtered. For each sample, productive Simpson clonality was calculated by taking the square root of Simpson's diversity index across productive rearrangements. As stored in TCRdb, this immuneACCESS dataset retains in-frame rearrangements with V and J assigned. A fraction of the clones does not appear; measured against another copy, unresolved V genes explain less than half of the discrepancy, and the remainder lacks a known reason. That table is the source of V, J and clone size, and D and trimming were worked out from the DNA. For this sample there are roughly 160,000 clones; about 91% appear just once. Under 5% of the sample is in the top ten clones.

Another Seattle source contributed samples from volunteer blood donors who had recovered from COVID-19. Whole blood was collected in K2EDTA tubes by collaborating institutions according to the institutions' own protocols. For TCRbeta analysis, collaborators shipped samples in one of three forms: frozen whole blood, isolated PBMCs, or DNA extracted from either of those sample types. The chain joins TRBV29-1 to TRBJ2-2, with TRBD2 perhaps the D gene, on 6 matching bases. This clonotype was obtained from a woman aged 55-75 years who had recovered from COVID-19. The sequenced sample was peripheral blood. The bases read TGCAGCGTCTCTCGAGGAGGGGTCACCGGGGAGCTGTTTTTT. This codes for CSVSRGGVTGELFF.